This T cell receptor beta chain comes out of a study of blood T cell repertoires in COVID-19. Study information: The cDNA or gDNA used as material had been derived from T cells, B-cell-depleted T cells, or PBMCs.

The length of the CDR3 is 18 residues. With 4 bases clipped from V and 0 bases from J, the junction kept 10 bases outside the gene matches. Germline loops: CDR1 LNHDA, CDR2 SQIVND (reference sequence). Study members were between roughly 18 and 100 years old and lived in around 24 US regions. Cohort placement rested on clinical history that participants reported themselves. In the source study's methods: Estimation of nucleated cell counts was performed using reference gene primer amplification. Profiling relied on immunoSEQ multiplex PCR, and the TCRdb table lists in-frame clones only, not all of them. The V and J calls and clone size come from that table; D and trimming were worked out from the DNA. The sample lists approximately 130,000 clones, roughly four fifths occurring once.

The rearrangement uses TRBV19 and TRBJ2-1; 9 nucleotides line up with TRBD2. This receptor was obtained from a man aged 25 to 45 who had recovered from COVID-19. The sequenced material came from PBMCs or T cells enriched from blood (not recorded which). CDR3 DNA sequence: TGTGCCAGTAGTAAACGATTTCTAGCGGGGAGCTCCTACAATGAGCAGTTCTTC. Its translation: CASSKRFLAGSSYNEQFF.